What follows are 26 T cell receptor beta chains derived from one specimen sequenced in a study of blood T cells in healthy people across ages. Primers used in a second PCR of roughly 6 to 11 cycles were a sample-barcoded 5' primer and a J-beta primer mix. TCRdb called the 5' RACE reads again in MiXCR, with one record for every CDR3 protein. The sample consists of under 1,100,000 distinct CDR3 sequences, about 25% of them appearing once. This sample was also put to use in a study of T cells of mothers and their children.

Sequenced material: blood. These receptors were obtained from a girl aged 2-10 years in good health.

The chain combines TRBV4-2 with TRBJ1-3; D remains unclear. CDR1 is LGHNA, CDR2 YNFKEQ, per germline. The CDR3 has 17 residues. Trimming took off 0 bases at V and 0 bases at J, with 12 bases between the two ends. The CDR3 DNA sequence: TGTGCCAGCAGCCAAGACCGGGCGAAGGTCTCTGGAAACACCATATATTTT. Protein product: CASSQDRAKVSGNTIYF.

This clonotype was observed once. The chain has TRBV5-4 and TRBJ1-2, with a possible D match to TRBD1 (5 bases). CDR1 is SGHNT, CDR2 YYREEE, per germline (reference sequence). Trimming took 0 bases from V and 4 from J, leaving 10 bases between them. This CDR3 spans 14 amino acids. The CDR3 DNA reads TGTGCCAGCAGCTTGGATGTGGGGGGCTATGGCTACACCTTC. Residues: CASSLDVGGYGYTF.

The CDR3 region is CASSLSHSLSSYEQYF. CDR3 DNA: TGTGCCAGCAGCTTGTCTCACTCCCTGAGCTCCTACGAGCAGTACTTC. The chain links TRBV5-5 to TRBJ2-7; no clear D. Trimming cost V 1 base and J 0 bases, with 14 bases left between them. This CDR3 comprises 16 residues. Germline V gives CDR1 SGHKS, CDR2 YYEKEE (reference sequence). Full variable domain (missing parts from reference TRBV5-5 and TRBJ2-7): DAGVTQSPTHLIKTRGQQVTLRCSPISGHKSVSWYQQVLGQGPQFIFQYYEKEERGRGNFPDRFSARQFPNYSSELNVNALLLGDSALYLCASSLSHSLSSYEQYFGPGTRLTVT.

The V and J genes are TRBV28 and TRBJ2-5; 9 positions agree with TRBD1. The V gene's germline CDR1 is MDHEN and CDR2 SYDVKM. The junction had 6 bases not matched to a gene; V was cut back by 5 bases and J by 5 bases. The CDR3 contains 14 residues. CDR3 region: CASSLQGASETQYF. The CDR3 bases are TGTGCCAGCAGTCTACAGGGGGCTTCGGAGACCCAGTACTTC. Full variable domain (remainder filled in from reference TRBV28 and TRBJ2-5): DVKVTQSSRYLVKRTGEKVFLECVQDMDHENMFWYRQDPGLGLRLIYFSYDVKMKEKGDIPEGYSVSREKKERFSLILESASTNQTSMYLCASSLQGASETQYFGPGTRLLVL.

The CDR3 DNA sequence: TGTGCCAGCAGTGGGGGGGAGGAGGTTGAAAAACTGTTTTTT. This translates into CASSGGEEVEKLFF. V and J are TRBV2 and TRBJ1-4, with D perhaps TRBD1 (5 bases). The CDR3 is made up of 14 amino acids. Trimming removed 4 bases from V and 7 bases from J, with 13 bases in between. The germline V gene has CDR1 SNHLY and CDR2 FYNNEI.

This clonotype was seen at least ten times. The gene calls are TRBV10-3 and TRBJ2-7; either TRBD1 or TRBD2 may supply D (6 bases each). CDR3 length: 13 residues. Germline CDR1 and CDR2: ENHRY and SYGVKD. The V end lost 10 bases, the J end lost 1 base, and 14 bases lay between the germline ends. CDR3 coding DNA: TGTGCCACGATTGAGGGGGGTTCCTACGAGCAGTACTTC. Amino acids: CATIEGGSYEQYF.

The chain couples TRBV6-5 to TRBJ2-5; 7 nucleotides agree with TRBD2. Germline values: CDR1 MNHEY, CDR2 SVGAGI. CDR3 size: 14 residues. J was trimmed by 4 bases and V by 4 bases; bases with no gene match: 6. CDR3 DNA sequence: TGTGCCAGCAGTTCCCTAGCGGAAACAGAGACCCAGTACTTC. Protein sequence: CASSSLAETETQYF.

In the case of this clonotype: An end of the junction does not agree with germline; a read error may underlie this. The genes are TRBV4-3 and TRBJ2-7; perhaps D is TRBD1 or TRBD2 (7 bases each). CDR3 length equals 13 residues. Looked up from germline, CDR1 is LGHNA and CDR2 is YSLEER. CDR3 bases: TGCGCCAGCAGCCAAGATCAGGGGGGGATAAATATATTC. As protein: CASSQDQGGINIF.

The chain couples TRBV10-3 to TRBJ1-2; D unresolved. Germline V gene sequence: CDR1 ENHRY, CDR2 SYGVKD. The CDR3 runs to 14 residues. V was clipped by 3 bases and J by 6 bases, with 14 bases between them. CDR3: CAISDGDGQHGYTF. In nucleotides, the CDR3 is TGTGCCATCAGTGACGGAGACGGGCAGCATGGCTACACCTTC.

As regards this clonotype: The junction and the germline gene differ at one end; a read error may be behind it. V usage is TRBV19 and J usage is TRBJ2-1, with D perhaps TRBD2 (6 bases). CDR1 LNHDA and CDR2 SQIVND come from the germline V gene (reference sequence). The CDR3 is 13 residues long. The CDR3 loop is CAGSNGGPNEQFF. CDR3 DNA sequence: TGTGCCGGTAGTAACGGGGGACCCAATGAGCAGTTCTTC.

The chain combines TRBV20-1 with TRBJ2-1; TRBD2 matches 10 bases. This CDR3 spans 14 amino acids. Germline CDR1 reads DFQATT; CDR2 reads SNEGSKA (reference sequence). V was pared by 6 bases and J by 4 bases, with 6 bases of the junction left unmatched. In DNA, the CDR3 is TGCAGTGCAACCGGGACTAGCGAGTACAATGAGCAGTTCTTC. Residues: CSATGTSEYNEQFF.

The rearrangement links TRBV7-9 to TRBJ1-2; tentative D call: TRBD1 (6 bases). The germline V gene has CDR1 SEHNR and CDR2 FQNEAQ (reference sequence). The CDR3 spans 15 residues. Trimming took off 8 bases at V and 2 bases at J, with 18 bases between the two ends. The chain's CDR3 is CASHSYTGWNYGYTF. CDR3 coding DNA: TGTGCCAGCCATTCCTATACAGGGTGGAACTATGGCTACACCTTC.

This clonotype was observed a handful of times. The CDR3 DNA sequence: TGTGCCAGCAGTTACGTGGGCGCGGACATTCAGTACTTC. It specifies CASSYVGADIQYF. The chain has TRBV6-2 or TRBV6-3 and TRBJ2-4; D not resolved. The CDR3 has 13 amino acids. Trimming pared 2 bases from V and 8 bases from J, leaving 10 bases between. Germline values: CDR1 MNHEY, CDR2 SVGEGT.

This clonotype was counted a few times. The chain couples TRBV6-1 to TRBJ1-5; unclear D gene. V gave up 3 bases and J gave up 9 bases, with 15 bases separating them. CDR3 length equals 14 residues. Germline lookup yields CDR1 MNHNS and CDR2 SASEGT. The CDR3 DNA reads TGTGCCAGCAGTGAGGGTTATTTGGAAGGGCCCCAGCATTTT. Its protein product is CASSEGYLEGPQHF.

The V call is TRBV12-3 or TRBV12-4, the J call TRBJ1-3; no firm D call. There are 16 residues in the CDR3. With 2 bases removed from V and 4 bases from J, the gap between germline ends came to 15 bases. CDR3 region: CASSLILTSGGNTIYF. The DNA of the CDR3 is TGTGCCAGCAGTTTAATACTGACCAGCGGGGGAAACACCATATATTTT.

This chain joins TRBV4-1 and TRBJ2-1; D is possibly TRBD1 or TRBD2 (7 bases each). Judging by the DNA end, TRBJ2-5 fits better; the J call may be wrong. The CDR3 loop spans 17 amino acids. Germline V gene lookup returns CDR1 MGHRA and CDR2 YSYEKL. CDR3 sequence (DNA): TGCGCCAGCAGCCGAAGGGAGGGACCTCCACAGGGGGAGACCCAGTACTTC. This codes for CASSRREGPPQGETQYF.

The chain couples TRBV15 to TRBJ2-5, with 10 positions matching TRBD1. CDR3 length: 15 residues. Germline V CDR1 and CDR2: LNHNV, YYDKDF (reference sequence). The V segment lost 3 bases and the J segment 5 bases; nucleotides outside the gene matches: 6. The CDR3 reads CATSSRDRGWETQYF. CDR3 nucleotides: TGTGCCACCAGCAGCCGGGACAGGGGATGGGAGACCCAGTACTTC.

This clonotype was picked up a small number of times. The chain has TRBV10-3 and TRBJ2-6, with D possibly matching TRBD2 (6 bases). The germline gives CDR1 ENHRY, CDR2 SYGVKD. Deletions cut 2 bases from V and 0 bases from J, with 14 bases between. This CDR3 comprises 18 residues. The CDR3 loop is CAISERAGKSSGANVLTF. The CDR3 DNA sequence: TGTGCCATCAGTGAGAGGGCGGGAAAAAGCTCTGGGGCCAACGTCCTGACTTTC.

V usage is TRBV5-1 and J usage is TRBJ2-1, with 7 bases matching TRBD2. The germline gives CDR1 SGHRS, CDR2 YFSETQ. Unmatched junction bases numbered 10, after V lost 4 bases and J lost 3 bases. This CDR3 is 16 amino acids long. CDR3 amino acids: CASSRKETSVYNEQFF. The DNA of the CDR3 is TGCGCCAGCAGCCGAAAAGAAACTAGCGTCTACAATGAGCAGTTCTTC.

The CDR3 DNA reads TGCGCCAGCAGACAGGGACCAGGCGAGCAGTACTTC. Protein product: CASRQGPGEQYF. This sequence joins TRBV5-1 and TRBJ2-7; the D gene is possibly TRBD1 (6 bases). V was shortened by 5 bases and J by 6 bases, with 12 bases between the two germline ends. The germline gives CDR1 SGHRS, CDR2 YFSETQ. This CDR3 is 12 amino acids long.

In its sample, this clonotype was seen a few times. This rearrangement joins TRBV10-3 to TRBJ1-1; D uncertain. Trimming took 0 bases from V and 5 from J, leaving 10 bases between them. This CDR3 contains 14 residues. The germline gives CDR1 ENHRY, CDR2 SYGVKD. DNA for the CDR3: TGTGCCATCAGTGAGTCGGAGTGGGGAACTGAAGCTTTCTTT. This codes for CAISESEWGTEAFF.

This clonotype occurred a few times. The chain recombines TRBV4-3 with TRBJ2-2; D remains ambiguous. The germline gives CDR1 LGHNA, CDR2 YSLEER. V lost 4 bases and J 1 base, leaving 16 bases between the germline ends. The CDR3 length is 17 residues. CDR3 DNA sequence: TGCGCCAGCAGCCGCACGATCACTAAGGGGAACACCGGGGAGCTGTTTTTT. This gives the protein CASSRTITKGNTGELFF.

The J gene is TRBJ2-4, the V gene TRBV7-2; D possibly matches TRBD1 or TRBD2 (5 bases each). Trimming pared 3 bases from V and 0 bases from J, leaving 15 bases between. The CDR3 runs to 17 residues. The germline V gene has CDR1 SGHTA and CDR2 FQGNSA. The CDR3 nucleotides are TGTGCCAGCAGCTTCCGGGGCTCCGGCTTAGCCAAAAACATTCAGTACTTC. Translated: CASSFRGSGLAKNIQYF.

This clonotype was detected a few times. V is TRBV7-3 and J is TRBJ2-7, with TRBD1 matching over 7 bases. CDR1 is SGHTA, CDR2 FQGTGA, per germline. This CDR3 is 15 amino acids long. The V gene end was trimmed by 6 bases and the J gene end by 0 bases; junction bases not matched to a gene: 8. CDR3 nucleotide sequence: TGTGCCAGCAGTTTCACAGGGGATCCCTCCTACGAGCAGTACTTC. Translation: CASSFTGDPSYEQYF.

This clonotype was counted many times. J is TRBJ2-7 and V is TRBV7-9, with TRBD2 identical over 9 bases. The CDR3 runs to 13 residues. Germline trimming cut 7 bases from V and 2 bases from J; bases unmatched to any gene: 3. From germline, CDR1 is SEHNR and CDR2 FQNEAQ (reference sequence). The chain's CDR3 is CASNLAGTYEQYF. In DNA form, the CDR3 reads TGTGCCAGCAATCTAGCGGGAACCTACGAGCAGTACTTC. Complete variable domain (other parts from reference TRBV7-9 and TRBJ2-7): DTGVSQNPRHKITKRGQNVTFRCDPISEHNRLYWYRQTLGQGPEFLTYFQNEAQLEKSRLLSDRFSAERPKGSFSTLEIQRTEQGDSAMYLCASNLAGTYEQYFGPGTRLTVT.

The rearrangement joins TRBV6-2 or TRBV6-3 to TRBJ2-7; TRBD2 matches 8 bases. Germline lookup yields CDR1 MNHEY and CDR2 SVGEGT. Trimming removed 6 bases from V and 2 bases from J; junction bases left unmatched: 6. CDR3 size: 14 residues. CDR3 loop: CASSLAGMAYEQYF. In nucleotides, the CDR3 is TGTGCCAGCAGCTTAGCGGGAATGGCCTACGAGCAGTACTTC.